This TCR beta chain was sequenced in a study of shared clonotypes between healthy human individuals. Overall study context: Participating donors consisted of two women and a few men aged 18 to 49.

Points from the study as a whole: Incompleteness in sorted-subset sequencing, despite large depth, was shown by rarefaction.

V lost 6 bases, J lost 7 bases, and 15 bases stayed unmatched. The CDR3 length is 15 residues. Germline V gives CDR1 MNHEY, CDR2 SMNVEV (reference sequence). CD45RO-negative CD8 cells positively selected for CCR7 made up the naive population, which excluded terminally differentiated effector memory CD45RA+ cells. Method: immunoSEQ multiplex PCR; TCRdb's copy keeps in-frame clones and lacks some. The sample includes over 2,000,000 clones, just under 95% of them seen just once. In its sample, this clone was seen once. Its antigen is still unknown. The sequenced sample consisted of naive CD8+ T cells from PBMCs. V usage is TRBV27 and J usage is TRBJ2-7, with TRBD2 matching over 7 bases. The clonotype was recovered from a man aged 18 to 29 in good health. Some clones in this sample may be carry-over from other donors' samples. The CDR3 region is CASRPLAGDSGEQYF. Here the CDR3 DNA reads TGTGCCAGCAGGCCCCTCGCGGGAGATTCGGGTGAGCAGTACTTC.